One and the same sample provided the 19 T cell receptor beta chains below, sequenced in a study of Ad26.COV2.S vaccination and SARS-CoV-2 variants. Libraries were prepared by immunoSEQ multiplex PCR; TCRdb keeps only in-frame clonotypes and omits some of them. This table holds fewer than 800,000 clones, more than 70% found once. Treatment denoted: 15 to 20 received Ad26.COV2.S at low or high dose, single or two shots; roughly 5 received placebo; per-sample allocation not given. The samples were gathered on day 63 after the first injection of vaccine or placebo. The sequencing here drew on peripheral blood, taken in a trial of Ad26.COV2.S vaccine versus placebo. The receptors originated from a person between 18 and 60 years old who received the Ad26.COV2.S COVID-19 vaccine or a placebo.

This chain links TRBV12-3 or TRBV12-4 with TRBJ1-1, with D hard to call. This CDR3 spans 11 amino acids. Trimming removed 2 bases from V and 7 bases from J, with 5 bases in between. The CDR3 spells CASSLSGEAFF. For the CDR3, the DNA is TGTGCCAGCAGTTTATCTGGTGAAGCTTTCTTT.

The chain uses TRBV24-1 and TRBJ2-1; no clear D gene. CDR3 length equals 15 residues. V lost 7 bases and J 3 bases, leaving 15 bases between the germline ends. CDR1 KGHDR and CDR2 SFDVKD come from the germline V gene. CDR3 DNA: TGTGCCACCAGCCCGAGAGGCAGAGTCTACAATGAGCAGTTCTTC. It specifies CATSPRGRVYNEQFF.

The chain has TRBV6-5 and TRBJ2-7, with D tentatively TRBD2 (5 bases). V was pared by 0 bases and J by 3 bases, with 12 bases between. CDR3 length equals 15 residues. Per the germline V gene, CDR1 is MNHEY and CDR2 is SVGAGI. The CDR3 DNA reads TGTGCCAGCAGTTACTCGACGGGATCCTACTACGAGCAGTACTTC. Encoded protein: CASSYSTGSYYEQYF.

The V call is TRBV3-1 (or the pseudogene TRBV3-2), the J call TRBJ2-2; D not certain. The germline V gene has CDR1 LGHDT and CDR2 YNNKEL (reference sequence). This CDR3 has 13 amino acids. Trimming shortened V by 6 bases and J by 4 bases, and 9 bases separated the two germline ends. In DNA, the CDR3 is TGTGCCAGCAGACCCCGTTCCACCGGGGAGCTGTTTTTT. It encodes CASRPRSTGELFF.

The CDR3 bases are TGTGCCAGCAGCCCCGGAGAGGCTCAGCCCCAGCATTTT. This encodes CASSPGEAQPQHF. V is TRBV11-2 and J is TRBJ1-5; no clear D. The CDR3 is 13 amino acids. V lost 5 bases and J lost 6, with 11 bases in between. Germline assignment: CDR1 SGHAT and CDR2 FQNNGV.

This chain connects TRBV18 to TRBJ2-1; the D is unclear. The germline V and J ends were trimmed by 6 bases and 5 bases, with 14 bases remaining between them. The CDR3 consists of 14 residues. The germline gives CDR1 KGHSH, CDR2 LQKENI. The DNA of the CDR3 is TGTGCCAGCTCGCCGCCGAATCAAAACAATGAGCAGTTCTTC. This gives the protein CASSPPNQNNEQFF.

This sequence joins TRBV6-1 and TRBJ1-3; the D is unclear. The V end was cut by 0 bases, the J end by 1 base, with 13 bases between. The CDR3 extends over 17 amino acids. Germline CDR1 is MNHNS and CDR2 is SASEGT. As DNA, the CDR3 is TGTGCCAGCAGTGAAGCGCTTCAGGCGACATCTGGAAACACCATATATTTT. It codes for CASSEALQATSGNTIYF.

The V and J genes are TRBV7-9 and TRBJ2-6, with TRBD2 matching 9 bases. V dropped 2 bases and J dropped 4; count of bases not matched to a gene: 6. Germline lookup yields CDR1 SEHNR and CDR2 FQNEAQ (reference sequence). There are 17 residues in the CDR3. The DNA of the CDR3 is TGTGCCAGCAGCTTAAACTTAGCGGGAGCCGGGGCCAACGTCCTGACTTTC. Its translation is CASSLNLAGAGANVLTF.

V usage is TRBV7-2 and J usage is TRBJ2-1; 7 nucleotides line up with TRBD1. After removal of 4 bases from V and 5 bases from J, the junction contained 8 bases not matched to a gene. This CDR3 has 15 residues. The V gene's germline CDR1 is SGHTA and CDR2 FQGNSA. CDR3 region: CASSSRRDRDNEQFF. Written as DNA, the CDR3 is TGTGCCAGCAGCTCCCGCCGGGACAGAGACAATGAGCAGTTCTTC.

This chain links TRBV6-5 with TRBJ2-5; D gene uncertain. V lost 5 bases, J lost 7 bases, and 8 bases lay in between. The CDR3 covers 11 residues. In germline, CDR1 is MNHEY, CDR2 SVGAGI. CDR3 in DNA: TGTGCCAGCAGTAACACCGGGACCCAGTACTTC. Translated, it gives CASSNTGTQYF.

The chain joins TRBV18 to TRBJ1-2, with a weak D call TRBD1 (6 bases). This CDR3 contains 16 residues. Germline loops: CDR1 KGHSH, CDR2 LQKENI. With 5 bases removed from V and 5 bases from J, the gap between germline ends came to 21 bases. The CDR3 region is CASSADSSSLAYGYTF. In DNA form, the CDR3 reads TGTGCCAGCTCAGCGGACAGCTCATCATTAGCTTATGGCTACACCTTC.

The chain has TRBV11-3 and TRBJ2-1; maybe TRBD2 (6 bases). The germline CDR1 and CDR2 sequences are SGHNT and YENEEA. Trimming removed 4 bases at V and 2 bases at J, with 12 bases between. This CDR3 spans 15 amino acids. The CDR3 reads CASSSGGGTYNEQFF. The CDR3 DNA reads TGTGCCAGCAGCTCCGGAGGCGGGACCTACAATGAGCAGTTCTTC. The whole variable domain, filled in from reference TRBV11-3 and TRBJ2-1, reads EAGVVQSPRYKIIEKKQPVAFWCNPISGHNTLYWYLQNLGQGPELLIRYENEEAVDDSQLPKDRFSAERLKGVDSTLKIQPAELGDSAVYLCASSSGGGTYNEQFFGPGTRLTVL.

V gene TRBV5-5 combines with J gene TRBJ2-3; no clear D gene. CDR1 is SGHKS, CDR2 YYEKEE, per germline (reference sequence). The CDR3 is 15 residues long. Trimming left V 3 bases short and J 5 bases short, with 16 bases between. CDR3: CASSSTLSRIDTQYF. The CDR3 coding sequence is TGTGCCAGCAGCTCTACCTTGTCTAGGATAGATACGCAGTATTTT.

This rearrangement joins TRBV27 to TRBJ2-1, with no clear D. This CDR3 spans 12 amino acids. Per the germline V gene, CDR1 is MNHEY and CDR2 is SMNVEV (reference sequence). V gave up 2 bases and J gave up 11 bases, with 10 bases separating them. The CDR3 region has the DNA TGTGCCAGCAGTTTAGATTATAGCCAGCAGTTCTTC. Residues: CASSLDYSQQFF.

The chain links TRBV5-1 to TRBJ2-1, with 8 bases identical to TRBD2. The germline V gene has CDR1 SGHRS and CDR2 YFSETQ. V shed 6 bases, J shed 7 bases, and the junction held 15 bases outside the gene matches. This CDR3 comprises 16 residues. The CDR3 sequence is CASNEGTRTRENEQFF. The DNA for the CDR3 is TGCGCCAGCAACGAGGGGACTAGAACCCGTGAGAATGAGCAGTTCTTC.

This clone was detected a few times. The junction differs from germline at one of its ends, possibly a read error. This chain connects TRBV11-3 to TRBJ2-2; weak D call: TRBD1 (5 bases). The CDR3 has 14 amino acids. Germline values: CDR1 SGHNT, CDR2 YENEEA. Written as DNA, the CDR3 is TGTGCCAGCACCTTAGGGGCGAACACCGGGGAGCTGTTTTTT. This gives the protein CASTLGANTGELFF.

The V gene is TRBV7-2, the J gene TRBJ1-2; D unresolved. The V gene lost 4 bases and the J gene lost 4 bases, with 10 bases spanning the gap. The CDR3 loop spans 13 amino acids. Germline V lookup: CDR1 SGHTA, CDR2 FQGNSA. CDR3 residues: CASSSRAPYGYTF. The CDR3 nucleotides read TGTGCCAGCAGCTCCCGCGCTCCCTATGGCTACACCTTC.

This clone was observed once. The V gene is TRBV24-1, the J gene TRBJ1-2, with D possibly being TRBD1 (6 bases). V lost 2 bases, J lost 6 bases, and 15 bases lay in between. The CDR3 is 15 amino acids. Germline lookup yields CDR1 KGHDR and CDR2 SFDVKD. CDR3 coding DNA: TGTGCCACCAGTGATTCCTACTTACAGGGTAATGGCTACACCTTC. This sequence encodes CATSDSYLQGNGYTF.

The rearrangement uses TRBV21-1 and TRBJ2-7; TRBD1, the table's D call, lacks a check against the DNA. TRBV21-1 is a pseudogene. The CDR3 consists of 14 residues. The CDR3 nucleotides are TGTGCCAGCAGCCCCAGGGGGTTACCCTACGAGCAGTACTTC. This encodes CASSPRGLPYEQYF.